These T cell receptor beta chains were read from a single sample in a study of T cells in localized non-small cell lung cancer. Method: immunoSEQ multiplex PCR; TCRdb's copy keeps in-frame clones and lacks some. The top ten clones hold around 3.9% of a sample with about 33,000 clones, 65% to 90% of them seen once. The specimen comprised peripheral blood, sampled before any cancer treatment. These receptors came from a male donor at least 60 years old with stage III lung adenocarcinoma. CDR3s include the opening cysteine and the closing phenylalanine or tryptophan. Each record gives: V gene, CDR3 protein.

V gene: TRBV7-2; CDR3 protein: CASTDPGSTDTQYF
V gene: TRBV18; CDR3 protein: CASSLQGGSTGELFF
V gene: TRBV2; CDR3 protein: CASRPPNGGSSYEQYF
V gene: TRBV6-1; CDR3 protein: CASGRQGAAETQYF
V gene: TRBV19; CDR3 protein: CASSVDRNYGYTF
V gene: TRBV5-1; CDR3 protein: CASSREARGTGELFF
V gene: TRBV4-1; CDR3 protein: CASSEREQGWGNQPQHF
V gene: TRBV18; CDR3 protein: CACGSEIYNEQFF
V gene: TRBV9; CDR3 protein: CASSVGVRGYTF
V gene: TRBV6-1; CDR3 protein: CASMAGRDGNQPQHF
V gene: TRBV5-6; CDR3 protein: CASSQVLETQYF
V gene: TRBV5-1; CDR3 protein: CASSSGGGEYNEQFF
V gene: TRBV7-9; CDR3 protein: CASSLDENQPQHF
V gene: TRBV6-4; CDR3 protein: CASSSQGARINEQFF
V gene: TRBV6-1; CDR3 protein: CASSGIAGTSQYF
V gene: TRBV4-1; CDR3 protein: CASSQGGGRGRETQYF
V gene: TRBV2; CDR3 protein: CASSGGLAGLETQYF
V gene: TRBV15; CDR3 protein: CATSKEWGAYEQYF
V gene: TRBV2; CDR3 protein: CASSGQGLNTGELFF
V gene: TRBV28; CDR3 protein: CASSFAEYAQPQHF
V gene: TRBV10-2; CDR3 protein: CASSESVNTEAFF
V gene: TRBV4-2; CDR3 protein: CASSQESRGGNEKLFF
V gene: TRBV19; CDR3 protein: CASSMGGTGAMDTEAFF
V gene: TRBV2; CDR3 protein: CASSDLFEQWFF
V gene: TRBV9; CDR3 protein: CASSVETWGGIAETQYF
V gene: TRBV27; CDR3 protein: CASSYAGPGYGYTF
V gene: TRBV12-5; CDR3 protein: CASGLMGGDTQYF
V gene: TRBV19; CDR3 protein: CASSIGGQPGDTQYF
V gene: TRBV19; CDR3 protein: CASMSGGASVGEQYF
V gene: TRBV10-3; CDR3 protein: CAIRDGRSGNTIYF
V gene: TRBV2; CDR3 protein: CASSDLGPRQANYGYTF
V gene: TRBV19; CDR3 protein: CASGTGNTDTQYF
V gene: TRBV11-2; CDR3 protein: CASSSLRQGEQYF
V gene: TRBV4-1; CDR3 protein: CASSQDSRGRTEAFF
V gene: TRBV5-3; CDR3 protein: CARSLVHWTDYGYTF
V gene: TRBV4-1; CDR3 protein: CASSQERGGYYEQYF
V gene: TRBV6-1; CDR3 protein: CASNLQGDTEAFF
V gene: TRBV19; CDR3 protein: CASSIDGGTPAFF